Listed below are T cell receptor beta chains from one sample, sequenced in a study of blood T cell repertoires in COVID-19. Some clones are missing from TCRdb's copy, which holds only in-frame ones; the method was immunoSEQ multiplex PCR. The data contain about 190,000 clones, roughly three quarters of them singletons. The sample was peripheral blood. All receptors come from a woman older than 75 with COVID-19, enrolled during active disease. Both conserved end residues are part of each CDR3. Fields, in order: V gene, D gene, clone size, J gene, CDR3 length, CDR3 protein, CDR3 DNA. A D gene is named only where the DNA matches it firmly. The size entry is marked missing in some rows and otherwise reads once, few, many or a size class.

TRBV28,NA,NA,TRBJ1-2,12,CASASLNYGYTF,TGTGCCAGCGCCAGTTTAAACTATGGCTACACCTTC
TRBV7-9,TRBD2,NA,TRBJ2-5,15,CASSARLAGIETQYF,TGTGCCAGCAGCGCAAGACTAGCGGGGATTGAGACCCAGTACTTC
TRBV6-1,NA,few,TRBJ1-6,11,CASSDWASLHF,TGTGCCAGCAGTGATTGGGCCTCCCTCCACTTT
TRBV6-5,NA,NA,TRBJ1-6,15,CASSYFLGRNSPLHF,TGTGCCAGCAGTTACTTCCTGGGGAGGAATTCACCCCTCCACTTT
TRBV9,TRBD2,NA,TRBJ2-1,14,CASSSGSWLNEQFF,TGTGCCAGCTCTAGCGGGTCTTGGCTGAATGAGCAGTTCTTC
TRBV30,NA,NA,TRBJ1-2,15,CAWSPYRLPNYGYTF,TGTGCCTGGAGTCCCTACAGGCTTCCTAACTATGGCTACACCTTC
TRBV19,TRBD1,NA,TRBJ1-2,15,CASSIKGTGNYGYTF,TGTGCCAGTAGTATTAAAGGGACAGGGAACTATGGCTACACCTTC
TRBV7-2,NA,few,TRBJ1-6,14,CASTISRLNSPLHF,TGTGCCAGCACCATCTCTAGGCTTAATTCACCCCTCCACTTT
TRBV7-9,TRBD1,NA,TRBJ1-2,15,CASSTRDSTNYGYTF,TGTGCCAGCAGCACCCGGGACAGCACTAACTATGGCTACACCTTC
TRBV15,NA,NA,TRBJ1-4,15,CATSRDKEGMRKLFF,TGTGCCACCAGCAGAGATAAGGAGGGGATGCGGAAACTGTTTTTT
TRBV5-4,NA,NA,TRBJ1-2,14,CASSLAAGKPGYTF,TGTGCCAGCAGCTTGGCCGCCGGGAAGCCGGGCTACACCTTC
TRBV6-6,TRBD2,NA,TRBJ2-5,14,CASTSAGVLETQYF,TGTGCCAGCACCTCCGCGGGGGTCCTGGAGACCCAGTACTTC
TRBV5-5,TRBD1,NA,TRBJ1-2,13,CASSDRGLGGYTF,TGTGCCAGCAGCGACAGGGGTTTGGGTGGCTACACCTTC
TRBV6-4,TRBD1,once,TRBJ1-2,15,CASSITGGNHYGYTF,TGTGCCAGCAGCATCACAGGGGGAAACCACTATGGCTACACCTTC
TRBV7-2,NA,once,TRBJ1-6,15,CASSLNPGVYSPLHF,TGTGCCAGCAGCTTAAATCCAGGGGTTTACTCACCCCTCCACTTT
TRBV9,TRBD2,NA,TRBJ2-6,18,CASSPGLAGSAGANVLTF,TGTGCCAGCAGCCCTGGACTAGCGGGATCTGCTGGGGCCAACGTCCTGACTTTC
TRBV18,NA,NA,TRBJ2-3,14,CASSIGVFEDTQYF,TGTGCCAGCTCAATCGGGGTCTTTGAAGATACGCAGTATTTT
TRBV5-6,NA,NA,TRBJ2-5,12,CASRRYMETQYF,TGTGCCAGCCGGCGGTATATGGAGACCCAGTACTTC
TRBV28,NA,NA,TRBJ2-1,16,CASSPSTPSLLNEQFF,TGTGCCAGCAGTCCCTCTACCCCAAGCCTTCTCAATGAGCAGTTCTTC
TRBV20-1,NA,NA,TRBJ2-7,15,CSASDIQVSSYEQYF,TGCAGTGCTAGTGATATACAGGTTAGCTCCTACGAGCAGTACTTC
TRBV4-2,NA,NA,TRBJ2-3,14,CASSRMRFTDTQYF,TGTGCCAGCAGCCGAATGCGGTTCACAGATACGCAGTATTTT
TRBV6-1,NA,few,TRBJ2-6,15,CASSEGSFGANVLTF,TGTGCCAGCAGTGAGGGCAGTTTTGGGGCCAACGTCCTGACTTTC
TRBV29-1,NA,NA,TRBJ2-5,21,CSVDRNGGTGPPPVSAETQYF,TGCAGCGTTGACCGAAACGGGGGGACAGGACCTCCCCCAGTAAGTGCTGAGACCCAGTACTTC
TRBV19,TRBD1,NA,TRBJ1-1,17,CASSTHWGTGPNTEAFF,TGTGCCAGTAGTACCCACTGGGGGACAGGGCCGAACACTGAAGCTTTCTTT
TRBV14,NA,NA,TRBJ1-2,13,CASSQDTRLGYTF,TGTGCCAGCAGCCAGGACACCCGTCTTGGCTACACCTTC
TRBV3-1/TRBV3-2,TRBD2,NA,TRBJ2-2,14,CASSLRGAWGELFF,TGTGCCAGCAGCCTGCGGGGGGCATGGGGGGAGCTGTTTTTT
TRBV19,TRBD1,NA,TRBJ2-7,11,CASRQGPLQYF,TGTGCCAGTAGACAGGGGCCTTTGCAGTACTTC
TRBV19,TRBD2,once,TRBJ2-2,17,CASRWSGSGFDTGELFF,TGTGCCAGTAGATGGAGCGGGAGCGGTTTCGACACCGGGGAGCTGTTTTTT
TRBV4-1,TRBD2,NA,TRBJ2-3,16,CASSQVSGRAGDTQYF,TGCGCCAGCAGCCAAGTTTCCGGGAGGGCCGGAGATACGCAGTATTTT
TRBV5-4,TRBD2,NA,TRBJ2-1,17,CASSFRLADLGNNEQFF,TGTGCCAGCAGCTTCCGTCTAGCGGACCTAGGGAACAATGAGCAGTTCTTC
TRBV13,TRBD2,NA,TRBJ2-7,15,CASSLGPSGPYEQYF,TGTGCCAGCAGCTTAGGCCCTAGCGGGCCTTACGAGCAGTACTTC
TRBV2,NA,NA,TRBJ2-7,12,CATNRVPYEQYF,TGTGCCACTAACAGGGTCCCCTACGAGCAGTACTTC
TRBV10-3,NA,NA,TRBJ1-6,14,CAIRRDSYNSPLHF,TGTGCCATCAGGAGAGACTCCTATAATTCACCCCTCCACTTT
TRBV19,TRBD1,NA,TRBJ1-1,12,CASSRRGLEAFF,TGTGCCAGTAGTCGAAGGGGGCTGGAAGCTTTCTTT
TRBV28,NA,NA,TRBJ2-2,13,CASSFMYTGELFF,TGTGCCAGCAGTTTTATGTACACCGGGGAGCTGTTTTTT
TRBV3-1/TRBV3-2,NA,NA,TRBJ1-5,13,CASSQGPNQPQHF,TGTGCCAGCAGCCAAGGGCCCAATCAGCCCCAGCATTTT
TRBV15,NA,NA,TRBJ1-5,16,CATSRVTGGKNQPQHF,TGTGCCACCAGCAGAGTAACGGGGGGCAAAAATCAGCCCCAGCATTTT
TRBV4-1,TRBD2,NA,TRBJ2-2,17,CASSLYTGGPRTGELFF,TGCGCCAGCAGCCTATATACGGGAGGGCCCCGCACCGGGGAGCTGTTTTTT
TRBV5-1,NA,NA,TRBJ1-3,14,CASSSTVSGNTIYF,TGCGCCAGCAGCTCGACAGTCTCTGGAAACACCATATATTTT
TRBV18,TRBD1,NA,TRBJ1-6,17,CASSSTGGSSYNSPLHF,TGTGCCAGCTCATCAACAGGGGGAAGCTCCTATAATTCACCCCTCCACTTT
TRBV18,NA,few,TRBJ2-3,13,CASSRQEGDTQYF,TGTGCCAGCTCACGGCAGGAGGGGGATACGCAGTATTTT
TRBV19,NA,NA,TRBJ2-3,13,CASSPTSTDTQYF,TGTGCCAGTAGTCCGACTAGCACAGATACGCAGTATTTT
TRBV9,TRBD1,NA,TRBJ1-2,14,CASTLGQGNYGYTF,TGTGCCAGCACCCTTGGACAGGGGAACTATGGCTACACCTTC
TRBV7-2,TRBD2,once,TRBJ2-3,16,CASSQGLAGFTDTQYF,TGTGCCAGCAGCCAGGGACTAGCGGGGTTCACAGATACGCAGTATTTT
TRBV3-1/TRBV3-2,NA,NA,TRBJ2-3,13,CATSLAGTDTQYF,TGTGCCACCTCACTGGCGGGCACAGATACGCAGTATTTT
TRBV6-5,TRBD2,NA,TRBJ2-1,14,CASAQRERGAPGFF,TGTGCCAGCGCCCAGAGGGAGCGGGGGGCCCCGGGGTTCTTC